This T cell receptor beta chain emerged from a study of cytomegalovirus exposure and HLA in healthy donors. Whole-study context: The same platform used for the 500 to 850 first-cohort repertoires was also used for the 90 to 150 validation repertoires, as a later analysis reported.

Libraries were prepared by immunoSEQ multiplex PCR; TCRdb keeps only in-frame clonotypes and omits some of them. Of 85,000 to 120,000 clones listed, about 85% are singletons. The study, taken as a whole, reports: In vitro testing confirmed a few CMV-associated chains as specific for CMV antigens. The study labeled 180 or so TCR beta chains cytomegalovirus-associated.

As for this clone: The antigen remains unidentified.

Sequences were obtained from PBMCs. The receptor's source is a woman between 18 and 29 years old in good health and CMV-seropositive.

The CDR3 spells CASSLSAGDGQPQHF. The CDR3 DNA reads as TGTGCCAGCAGTTTATCTGCGGGGGACGGTCAGCCCCAGCATTTT. The chain couples TRBV27 to TRBJ1-5, with D tentatively TRBD1 (5 bases). Germline-derived CDR1 and CDR2 are MNHEY and SMNVEV (reference sequence). Trimming shortened V by 0 bases and J by 6 bases, and 12 bases separated the two germline ends. The CDR3 totals 15 residues.